This is a list of T cell receptor beta chains from one sample in a study of circulating and synovial CD4+ cells in juvenile arthritis. TCRdb keeps only in-frame clones here, not all; method: immunoSEQ multiplex PCR. The sample has some 35,000 clones, 95% to 96% seen once. Source material: CD4+ T cells from blood. The receptor source for this set is a human donor with juvenile idiopathic arthritis. CDR3s include the opening cysteine and the closing phenylalanine or tryptophan. The D gene is left open where the match is weak. Size tells how often a clone was seen (once, few, many) or the class of an expanded clone, and some rows leave it out.

v_call	d_call	clone_size	j_call	cdr3_nt	cdr3_aa
TRBV7-2	.	.	TRBJ2-5	TGTGCCAGCAGCTTAAGAGGTCCCGAGACCCAGTACTTC	CASSLRGPETQYF
TRBV9	TRBD1	.	TRBJ2-1	TGTGCCAGCAGCGAGCAGGGGGCGTTCTACAATGAGCAGTTCTTC	CASSEQGAFYNEQFF
TRBV4-2	TRBD2	.	TRBJ2-1	TGTGCCAGCAGCCAAGAGTCTACCCTAGCGGGGGCCTACAATGAGCAGTTCTTC	CASSQESTLAGAYNEQFF
TRBV11-2	.	.	TRBJ1-1	TGTGCCAGCAGCTCGACTCAGGGGCAGGGCACTGAAGCTTTCTTT	CASSSTQGQGTEAFF
TRBV19	TRBD2	.	TRBJ2-7	TGTGCCAGTAGTGCACTCCCTAGCGGGGGGGCCGTGGAACAGTACTTC	CASSALPSGGAVEQYF
TRBV7-3	.	.	TRBJ2-5	TGTGCCAGCAGCCCGAGGGCGTCTACCCAAGAGACCCAGTACTTC	CASSPRASTQETQYF
TRBV6-6	.	.	TRBJ2-7	TGTGCCAGCAGTTACTCCGCGGGGAACTCCTACGAGCAGTACTTC	CASSYSAGNSYEQYF
TRBV6-5	.	once	TRBJ1-1	TGTGCCAGCAGTTCGATCTCCGTCGGTTCCACTGAAGCTTTCTTT	CASSSISVGSTEAFF
TRBV19	.	.	TRBJ2-6	TGTGCCAGTAGTACCGACCGGACAGCCGGGGCCAACGTCCTGACTTTC	CASSTDRTAGANVLTF
TRBV4-2	.	.	TRBJ2-3	TGTGCCAGCAGCCAGACCCCGAGACAGACCACAGATACGCAGTATTTT	CASSQTPRQTTDTQYF
TRBV6-4	.	.	TRBJ1-4	TGTGCCAGCAGTGACTGGGCAGATCCTAATGAAAAACTGTTTTTT	CASSDWADPNEKLFF
TRBV25-1	TRBD2	.	TRBJ2-7	TGTGCCAGCAGTGGCCCCGGGACTAGCGTCTACGAGCAGTACTTC	CASSGPGTSVYEQYF
TRBV7-2	.	.	TRBJ2-5	TGTGCCAGCAGCTACCGGGGGGCGGGGCAAGAGACCCAGTACTTC	CASSYRGAGQETQYF
TRBV4-1	.	.	TRBJ1-2	TGCGCCAGCAGCCAAGGGCTTACGGGGAGTGGGTACACCTTC	CASSQGLTGSGYTF
TRBV5-4	TRBD1	.	TRBJ1-3	TGTGCCAGCAGCAAGACAGGGGCTGGAAACACCATATATTTT	CASSKTGAGNTIYF